This T cell receptor beta chain was captured in a study of glioma-infiltrating T cells after dendritic cell vaccination. This table comes from immunoSEQ multiplex PCR, and its TCRdb copy is limited to in-frame clones, with some not included. This sample carries 100,000 or so clones, approximately 84% of them seen once, and the ten largest clones take under 6.5%. Specified time point: after dendritic cell vaccination, including at tumor progression/relapse. V was pared by 3 bases and J by 2 bases, with 11 bases between. The germline V gene has CDR1 SGHTS and CDR2 YDEGEE. The CDR3 extends over 15 amino acids.

The sequence derives from a human donor with glioblastoma. The V call is TRBV5-8, the J call TRBJ2-2; possibly TRBD2 for D (5 bases). The sample here was blood, taken after dendritic cell vaccination. The CDR3 coding sequence is TGTGCCAGCAGCTACCGGGGTCTAAACACCGGGGAGCTGTTTTTT. Its translation: CASSYRGLNTGELFF.